This is a list of T cell receptor beta chains from one sample in a study of T cell repertoires in cytomegalovirus infection. TCRdb analysed the reads with MiXCR anew, one entry per CDR3 protein. The table shows 800,000 to 950,000 distinct CDR3 sequences, with approximately 29% occurring only once. Antigens of these TCRs are unknown. Sequences were derived from cultured CD8+ T cells from PBMCs, sampled from culture after CMV antigen stimulation. All receptors derive from a human donor in good health (CMV status not recorded). Some clones in this sample may be carry-over from other donors' samples. Both conserved end residues are part of each CDR3. D genes are given only for firm matches. Rows give clone size only sometimes, using once, few, many, or a class for an expanded clone.

clone_size	j_call	v_call	d_call	cdr3_aa	cdr3_nt
-	TRBJ2-7	TRBV6-1	-	CASSLEGGIVHEQYF	TGTGCCAGCAGCCTTGAGGGGGGGATTGTCCACGAGCAGTACTTC
few	TRBJ1-3	TRBV12-5	-	CASGFQTGLSSGNTIYF	TGTGCTAGTGGTTTCCAGACAGGCCTCAGCTCTGGAAACACCATATATTTT
-	TRBJ1-1	TRBV7-3	-	CASSMDKRFTEAFF	TGTGCCAGCAGCATGGACAAGCGCTTCACTGAAGCTTTCTTT
few	TRBJ2-2	TRBV12-3/TRBV12-4	-	CASSHEAPGELFF	TGTGCCAGCAGCCATGAGGCACCCGGGGAGCTGTTTTTT
-	TRBJ1-1	TRBV7-9	-	CASTLSRGNTEAFF	TGTGCCAGCACCCTTAGCAGGGGCAACACTGAAGCTTTCTTT
few	TRBJ2-3	TRBV4-1	-	CASSQRQGSDTQYF	TGCGCCAGCAGCCAACGGCAGGGCTCAGATACGCAGTATTTT
-	TRBJ1-6	TRBV10-2	-	CASSEAGPWSVNSPLHF	TGCGCCAGCAGTGAGGCAGGACCTTGGTCGGTTAATTCACCCCTCCACTTT
-	TRBJ2-1	TRBV6-2/TRBV6-3	TRBD1	CASRRDRDNEQFF	TGTGCCAGCAGGAGGGACAGAGACAATGAGCAGTTCTTC
-	TRBJ2-5	TRBV7-8	-	CASSLTEGKRQETQYF	TGTGCCAGCAGCCTCACGGAGGGGAAGCGCCAAGAGACCCAGTACTTC
few	TRBJ2-5	TRBV2	-	CASSEFGQQETQYF	TGTGCCAGCAGTGAATTTGGGCAGCAAGAGACCCAGTACTTC
few	TRBJ2-3	TRBV6-1	TRBD1	CASRGTGGSADTQYF	TGTGCCAGCAGGGGTACAGGGGGGTCGGCAGATACGCAGTATTTT
-	TRBJ2-1	TRBV27	-	CASSNSGGVYNEQFF	TGTGCCAGCAGCAATTCGGGCGGGGTGTACAATGAGCAGTTCTTC
-	TRBJ1-1	TRBV6-5	-	CASGRFTEAFF	TGTGCCAGCGGGAGGTTTACTGAAGCTTTCTTT
many	TRBJ2-2	TRBV12-3/TRBV12-4	-	CASTFRAGTYTGELFF	TGTGCCAGCACCTTTAGGGCAGGGACCTACACCGGGGAGCTGTTTTTT
-	TRBJ1-2	TRBV18	TRBD1	CASSPTSRDRALSNYGYTF	TGTGCCAGCTCACCAACTAGCCGGGACAGGGCCCTCTCTAACTATGGCTACACCTTC
few	TRBJ2-5	TRBV7-9	-	CASSPRVETQYF	TGTGCCAGCAGCCCCAGGGTTGAGACCCAGTACTTC
-	TRBJ1-3	TRBV20-1	-	CSARDHVGAGTFGNTIYF	TGCAGTGCTAGAGATCATGTAGGGGCCGGGACGTTTGGAAACACCATATATTTT
-	TRBJ1-5	TRBV6-1	-	CASSLHRVGQPQHF	TGTGCCAGCAGTTTACACAGGGTAGGACAGCCCCAGCATTTT
many	TRBJ1-1	TRBV27	-	CASSGGGWTEAFF	TGTGCCAGCAGCGGGGGAGGGTGGACTGAAGCTTTCTTT
-	TRBJ2-1	TRBV19	-	CASSIDPGPSSYNEQFF	TGTGCCAGTAGTATAGACCCGGGTCCTAGCTCCTACAATGAGCAGTTCTTC
few	TRBJ2-1	TRBV7-3	-	CASSLRNPQGGSYNEQFF	TGTGCCAGCAGCTTACGAAATCCCCAGGGGGGTTCCTACAATGAGCAGTTCTTC
few	TRBJ1-1	TRBV19	-	CASSISDMNTEAFF	TGTGCCAGTAGTATAAGTGACATGAACACTGAAGCTTTCTTT
few	TRBJ2-4	TRBV25-1	-	CASSELGTQVTKNIQYF	TGTGCCAGCAGTGAATTGGGGACACAGGTGACCAAAAACATTCAGTACTTC
-	TRBJ2-3	TRBV27	-	CASSTSALPHGDTQYF	TGTGCCAGCAGTACCTCGGCCCTCCCACATGGAGATACGCAGTATTTT
-	TRBJ2-3	TRBV20-1	-	CSARDFSSTDTQYF	TGCAGTGCTAGAGATTTCTCCTCCACAGATACGCAGTATTTT
-	TRBJ2-2	TRBV11-1	-	CASSLTSMNTGELFF	TGTGCCAGCAGCCTGACATCCATGAACACCGGGGAGCTGTTTTTT
few	TRBJ2-2	TRBV5-6	-	CASSFYGTTNTGELFF	TGTGCCAGCAGCTTCTACGGGACAACGAACACCGGGGAGCTGTTTTTT
-	TRBJ2-1	TRBV12-3/TRBV12-4	-	CASSSERVNEQFF	TGTGCCAGCAGCTCTGAAAGGGTGAATGAGCAGTTCTTC
-	TRBJ2-1	TRBV6-6	TRBD2	CASSYRDLAGGQDEQFF	TGTGCCAGCAGTTACAGGGATCTAGCGGGGGGGCAAGATGAGCAGTTCTTC
-	TRBJ2-3	TRBV11-2	TRBD2	CASSLDAAGGRTDTQYF	TGTGCCAGCAGCTTAGATGCGGCGGGGGGCCGCACAGATACGCAGTATTTT
-	TRBJ2-7	TRBV4-1	TRBD1	CASSQAATGFYEQYF	TGCGCCAGCAGCCAAGCGGCGACAGGGTTCTACGAGCAGTACTTC
-	TRBJ2-3	TRBV4-3	-	CASSQINGPGRRTDTQYF	TGCGCCAGCAGCCAGATCAACGGACCGGGACGGCGCACAGATACGCAGTATTTT
few	TRBJ1-5	TRBV7-9	TRBD1	CASAPASGTGVANSNQPQHF	TGTGCCAGCGCTCCCGCATCCGGGACAGGCGTGGCTAATAGCAATCAGCCCCAGCATTTT
few	TRBJ1-2	TRBV12-5	TRBD1	CASGIDRVDLWGYTF	TGTGCTAGTGGGATTGACAGGGTCGATCTTTGGGGCTACACCTTC
few	TRBJ1-4	TRBV7-2	-	CASSPGLRATNEKLFF	TGTGCCAGCAGCCCGGGACTCCGGGCGACTAATGAAAAACTGTTTTTT
-	TRBJ2-6	TRBV28	-	CASGWGPSGANVLTF	TGTGCCAGTGGCTGGGGGCCCTCTGGGGCCAACGTCCTGACTTTC
-	TRBJ1-6	TRBV12-3/TRBV12-4	-	CASSFRRYLSSYNSPLHF	TGTGCCAGCAGTTTCCGACGGTACCTTAGCTCCTATAATTCACCCCTCCACTTT
-	TRBJ2-1	TRBV11-3	TRBD2	CASSLTRPGRSPPYNEQFF	TGTGCCAGCAGCTTGACCCGCCCCGGGAGGAGTCCACCCTACAATGAGCAGTTCTTC
-	TRBJ2-5	TRBV6-2/TRBV6-3	-	CASNRLLDDQETQYF	TGTGCCAGCAACCGACTACTTGACGACCAAGAGACCCAGTACTTC
-	TRBJ1-2	TRBV6-1	TRBD1	CASSPDRDRDYGYTF	TGTGCCAGCAGTCCCGACCGGGACAGGGACTATGGCTACACCTTC